Below are 20 T cell receptor beta chains sequenced from a single sample in a study of blood T cell repertoires in COVID-19. Clones were sequenced by immunoSEQ multiplex PCR, and TCRdb holds only the in-frame ones, with some missing. The data show over 300,000 clones, about 85% seen once. Sequenced material: PBMCs or T cells enriched from blood (not recorded which). Receptors were obtained from a woman aged 25 to 39 who had recovered from COVID-19.

The J gene is TRBJ1-2, the V gene TRBV30, with 10 positions matching TRBD1. The CDR3 loop spans 14 amino acids. With 5 bases clipped from V and 13 bases from J, the junction kept 16 bases outside the gene matches. Germline values: CDR1 GTSNPN, CDR2 SVGIG (reference sequence). CDR3 region: CAWALSPGTGACTF. In nucleotides, the CDR3 is TGTGCCTGGGCCTTATCCCCGGGGACAGGGGCGTGCACCTTC. Filled out from reference TRBV30 and TRBJ1-2, the complete variable domain reads SQTIHQWPATLVQPVGSPLSLECTVEGTSNPNLYWYRQAAGRGLQLLFYSVGIGQISSEVPQNLSASRPQDRQFILSSKKLLLSDSGFYLCAWALSPGTGACTFGSGTRLTVV.

This chain joins TRBV7-8 and TRBJ2-3, with D possibly being TRBD1 (6 bases). The CDR3 loop spans 16 amino acids. V gave up 5 bases and J gave up 2 bases, with 17 bases separating them. In germline, CDR1 is SGHVS, CDR2 FQNEAQ. The CDR3: CASSLSGTPYTDTQYF. As DNA, the CDR3 is TGTGCCAGCAGCCTATCCGGGACACCGTACACAGATACGCAGTATTTT.

The chain joins TRBV3-1 (or the pseudogene TRBV3-2) to TRBJ2-1, with a possible D match to TRBD2 (5 bases). V was shortened by 3 bases and J by 0 bases, with 9 bases between the two germline ends. This CDR3 spans 15 amino acids. CDR1 is LGHDT and CDR2 is YNNKEL in the germline V gene (reference sequence). The CDR3, as DNA: TGTGCCAGCAGCCACAGCGGAGACTCCTACAATGAGCAGTTCTTC. Translated, it gives CASSHSGDSYNEQFF.

V is TRBV3-1 (or the pseudogene TRBV3-2) and J is TRBJ1-1; unclear D gene. Deletions cut 9 bases from V and 1 base from J, with 6 bases between. The V gene's germline CDR1 is LGHDT and CDR2 YNNKEL (reference sequence). This CDR3 is 11 amino acids long. The chain's CDR3 is CASQENTEAFF. CDR3 bases: TGTGCCAGTCAGGAGAACACTGAAGCTTTCTTT.

The chain recombines TRBV7-9 with TRBJ1-1, with TRBD1 identical over 10 bases. The CDR3 totals 13 residues. Germline CDR1 SEHNR, CDR2 FQNEAQ (reference sequence). V lost 6 bases to trimming and J lost 11 bases; unmatched junction nucleotides: 9. In DNA, the CDR3 is TGTGCCAGCAGTCCGACAGGGGGCGCGGGTGCTTTCTTT. Translated, it gives CASSPTGGAGAFF.

The chain has TRBV30 and TRBJ1-6; 7 bases are shared with TRBD1. Per the germline V gene, CDR1 is GTSNPN and CDR2 is SVGIG (reference sequence). CDR3 size: 14 residues. Germline trimming cut 4 bases from V and 5 bases from J; bases unmatched to any gene: 5. CDR3 DNA sequence: TGTGCCTGGAACCAGGGGGTTCATAATTCACCCCTCCACTTT. Residues: CAWNQGVHNSPLHF.

The J gene is TRBJ2-5, the V gene TRBV10-2, with a possible D match to TRBD1 (5 bases). The germline gives CDR1 WSHSY, CDR2 SAAADI. The ends were cut back, 6 bases at V and 1 base at J, with 6 bases in the middle. The CDR3 sequence is 12 residues long. CDR3 amino acids: CASRDIQETQYF. CDR3 DNA: TGCGCCAGCAGGGACATCCAAGAGACCCAGTACTTC.

J is TRBJ2-1 and V is TRBV9; D is ambiguous. The germline V gene encodes CDR1 SGDLS and CDR2 YYNGEE. This CDR3 has 13 amino acids. The V end was cut by 2 bases, the J end by 6 bases, with 9 bases between. As DNA, the CDR3 is TGTGCCAGCAGCGTCTCGGGTAGCAATGAGCAGTTCTTC. It codes for CASSVSGSNEQFF.

This rearrangement joins TRBV5-1 to TRBJ2-7, with unresolved D. There are 15 residues in the CDR3. The germline V and J ends were trimmed by 1 base and 3 bases, with 14 bases remaining between them. Germline V gene lookup returns CDR1 SGHRS and CDR2 YFSETQ. Here the CDR3 reads CASSLTNYDLYEQYF. The CDR3 DNA reads TGCGCCAGCAGCTTGACCAACTACGATCTCTACGAGCAGTACTTC.

The chain recombines TRBV27 with TRBJ2-7; the match to TRBD2 covers 7 bases. The CDR3 sequence is 16 residues long. Losses at the gene ends were 2 bases for V and 7 bases for J; bases not matched to a gene: 14. Germline CDR1 and CDR2: MNHEY and SMNVEV (reference sequence). CDR3 residues: CASSLQAAPMGGEQYF. CDR3 DNA: TGTGCCAGCAGTTTACAGGCAGCTCCAATGGGGGGGGAGCAGTACTTC.

To note about this clone: A junction boundary mismatches the germline segment, possibly from a read error. For the CDR3, the DNA is TGTGCCACCAGTGATTACCGGGACAACGAGCATTTT. Translated, it gives CATSDYRDNEHF. The rearrangement uses TRBV24-1 and TRBJ2-3; TRBD1 might be the D (6 bases). Germline V gene lookup returns CDR1 KGHDR and CDR2 SFDVKD. The CDR3 is made up of 12 amino acids.

The chain is built from TRBV4-3 and TRBJ2-5; maybe TRBD2 (6 bases). The CDR3 covers 13 residues. V was clipped by 1 base and J by 5 bases, with 8 bases between them. The germline gives CDR1 LGHNA, CDR2 YSLEER. CDR3 amino acids: CASSQVGGETQYF. The CDR3 nucleotides read TGCGCCAGCAGCCAAGTCGGAGGGGAGACCCAGTACTTC.

This clone was detected once. This chain connects TRBV4-1 to TRBJ1-1, with TRBD1 as a possible D gene (5 bases). V was shortened by 4 bases and J by 8 bases, with 11 bases between the two germline ends. From germline, CDR1 is MGHRA and CDR2 YSYEKL. CDR3 length: 12 residues. Here the CDR3 reads CASSRMGGEAFF. The DNA of the CDR3 is TGCGCCAGCAGCCGGATGGGGGGAGAAGCTTTCTTT.

The V call is TRBV5-1, the J call TRBJ1-5; TRBD1 agrees at 8 bases. Trimming at V came to 0 bases and at J to 5 bases, leaving 4 bases not matched to a gene. The CDR3 is made up of 15 amino acids. From germline, CDR1 is SGHRS and CDR2 YFSETQ. The CDR3 sequence is CASSLGDRGDQPQHF. DNA for the CDR3: TGCGCCAGCAGCTTGGGTGACAGGGGTGATCAGCCCCAGCATTTT.

The chain links TRBV5-6 to TRBJ1-2; 10 bases line up with TRBD1. In germline, CDR1 is SGHDT, CDR2 YYEEEE. CDR3 length equals 15 residues. J gave up 7 bases and V 0 bases, and 6 bases lay outside the gene matches. Written as DNA, the CDR3 is TGTGCCAGCAGCTTGGCCGGGACAGGGGAGGGTGGCTACACCTTC. This encodes CASSLAGTGEGGYTF.

V gene TRBV7-2 combines with J gene TRBJ2-3; D is possibly TRBD1 (6 bases). V lost 5 bases, J lost 2 bases, and 11 bases lay in between. This CDR3 comprises 14 residues. The V gene's germline CDR1 is SGHTA and CDR2 FQGNSA. CDR3 sequence (DNA): TGTGCCAGCAGCCCCAGGGACAACACAGATACGCAGTATTTT. It encodes CASSPRDNTDTQYF.

A few counts support this clone. This chain uses TRBV15 with TRBJ1-4; D possibly corresponds to TRBD1 (5 bases). Trimming took 3 bases from V and 5 from J, leaving 7 bases between them. From germline, CDR1 is LNHNV and CDR2 YYDKDF (reference sequence). This CDR3 has 13 residues. This chain's CDR3 is CATSSDSNEKLFF. The CDR3 DNA is TGTGCCACCAGCAGTGACAGCAATGAAAAACTGTTTTTT.

The chain recombines TRBV6-5 with TRBJ1-3, with D hard to call. This CDR3 region has 13 residues. From germline, CDR1 is MNHEY and CDR2 SVGAGI. Trimming removed 7 bases from V and 0 bases from J, with 7 bases in between. CDR3 protein: CASMRSSGNTIYF. CDR3 nucleotide sequence: TGTGCCAGCATGAGGAGCTCTGGAAACACCATATATTTT.

V is TRBV2 and J is TRBJ1-1; D possibly corresponds to TRBD1 (5 bases). Germline CDR1 reads SNHLY; CDR2 reads FYNNEI. With 10 bases removed from V and 1 base from J, the gap between germline ends came to 19 bases. The CDR3 is 15 residues long. CDR3 loop: CATRGVGGANTEAFF. Here the CDR3 DNA reads TGTGCCACGCGGGGTGTTGGGGGAGCGAACACTGAAGCTTTCTTT.

CDR3 sequence (DNA): TGTGCCAGTAGTCCCGGGACAGGGAAAAACACTGAAGCTTTCTTT. This codes for CASSPGTGKNTEAFF. The gene calls are TRBV19 and TRBJ1-1, with TRBD1 matching 9 bases. With 5 bases clipped from V and 2 bases from J, the junction kept 6 bases outside the gene matches. Germline loops: CDR1 LNHDA, CDR2 SQIVND (reference sequence). The CDR3 runs to 15 residues.